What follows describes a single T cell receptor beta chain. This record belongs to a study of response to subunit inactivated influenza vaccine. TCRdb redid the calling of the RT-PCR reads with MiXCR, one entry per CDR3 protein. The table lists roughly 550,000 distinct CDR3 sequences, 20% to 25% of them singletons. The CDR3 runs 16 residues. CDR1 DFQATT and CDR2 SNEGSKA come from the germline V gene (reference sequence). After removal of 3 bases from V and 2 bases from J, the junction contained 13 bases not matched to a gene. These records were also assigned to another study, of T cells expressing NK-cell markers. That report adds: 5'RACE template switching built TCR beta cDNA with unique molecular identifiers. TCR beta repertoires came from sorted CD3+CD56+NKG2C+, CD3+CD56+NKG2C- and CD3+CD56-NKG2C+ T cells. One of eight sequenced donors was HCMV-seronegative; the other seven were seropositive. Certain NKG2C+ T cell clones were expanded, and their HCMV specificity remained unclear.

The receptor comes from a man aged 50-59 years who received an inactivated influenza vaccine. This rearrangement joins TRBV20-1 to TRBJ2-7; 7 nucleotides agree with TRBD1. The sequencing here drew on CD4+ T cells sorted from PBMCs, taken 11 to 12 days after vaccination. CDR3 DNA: TGCAGTGCTAGCCCCCCAGAGGGACAGTCCGCCTACGAGCAGTACTTC. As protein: CSASPPEGQSAYEQYF.